This T cell receptor beta chain was sequenced during a study of identical twins listed by TCRdb under 2016. In terms of the full investigation: To test whether fetal clonotypes persist, this study deep-sequenced TCR alpha and beta repertoires from monozygotic twins, from unrelated adults of various ages, and from cord blood. To rule out contamination, the twin experiments were replicated at different times with different library preparation protocols. General study outcomes and caveats: A weaker excess of twin sharing was found in beta out-of-frame sequences because the signal-to-noise ratio was lowered by fewer shared sequences. Out-of-frame TCR alpha sequences shared between twins showed an excess of low generation-probability sequences compared with coincidental sharing between unrelated individuals. Zero-insertion analyses could be partly confounded by invariant T cells such as MAIT and iNKT, though diverse VJ usage argued against such confounding for most clonotypes. Fewer insertions were carried by abundant cord blood beta clonotypes, a similar but weaker trend appeared in young adult naive repertoires, and no such trend appeared in memory repertoires. Recombination models systematically underestimated out-of-frame TCR alpha sharing in monozygotic twins but agreed with sharing between unrelated individuals. Conclusions relied on cross-sectional statistical analysis, since the same donors could not be followed over many years.

Judged by its sample share, this clonotype qualifies as medium-sized (0.01 to 0.1%). It lacks a known antigen. The input lacks base qualities; no much larger clone sits a single base away. V is reduced by 3 bases and J by 7 bases, leaving a spacing of 14 bases between them. The germline V gene specifies SGHRS as CDR1 and YFSETQ as CDR2. The CDR3 covers 14 residues, taking in both the cysteine and the phenylalanine. Of all the DNA, just the CDR3 is kept, 42 bases in frame from base 1. The method was 5' RACE. Sequencer: Illumina HiSeq 2000. Template switching added a universal primer binding site, and the final cDNA carried a unique molecular identifier that allowed TCR cDNA molecules to be counted accurately. First-strand cDNA for TCR alpha and beta chains was synthesized from specific primers in the conserved constant-segment region. To control for contamination, every cDNA library carried two barcodes: a SMART-Mk sample barcode plus Illumina barcodes. TruSeq adapter sequences, together with Illumina sample barcodes, were added in two successive PCR steps. The Illumina HiSeq platform was used with custom primers to sequence TCR alpha and beta cDNA libraries. The authors' analysis ran thus. Unique molecular identifiers were extracted from raw reads with MiGEC, and CDR3 positions were determined with MiXCR. Recombination models were inferred per individual with the repgenHMM and IGoR tools using an EM algorithm. Shared clonotype analysis was performed with the tcR package in R, normalizing sharing by the product of cloneset sizes. To study raw recombination free of thymic and clonal selection effects, out-of-frame nonproductive sequences were analyzed. The public sequencing data were trimmed at Q25 with fastp and processed into clonotypes with MiXCR by TCRdb, which kept only in-frame beta chains. Identical CDR3 protein sequences are pooled into one entry, listed with their most common genes and DNA. For this entry, the V and J calls and clone size follow TCRdb and not the study's own pipeline. This sample is represented by 500,000 to 650,000 distinct CDR3 sequences; roughly 7.1% of them were singletons. Jointly, the top ten make up 1.5% to 2% of the sample.

All donors were healthy Caucasians. The twin cohort consisted of three pairs of female monozygotic twins, all aged about 18 to 29 years. The RNA used for TCR libraries was isolated from peripheral blood mononuclear cells. The data were also submitted as part of a second study, on yellow fever vaccine responses in identical twins. The other study reports the following: The authors reported that the T cell response to vaccination in identical twins appeared partly convergent and partly personalized. In the study, vaccine-responding T cell clones were precisely tracked in identical twins.

This clonotype was sampled from a woman aged 18-29 years in good health. The chain uses TRBV5-1 and TRBJ2-1, with the D segment possibly TRBD1 or TRBD2, each aligning over 5 bases. Input material: PBMCs. CDR3 protein: CASSSSGLMNEQFF. The DNA sequence reads TGCGCCAGCAGCTCCTCGGGGCTTATGAATGAGCAGTTCTTC.